This entry lists 27 T cell receptor beta chains sequenced from one sample in a study of response to subunit inactivated influenza vaccine. Using its own MiXCR run on the RT-PCR reads, TCRdb lists one record per CDR3 protein. The sample yields more than 450,000 distinct CDR3 sequences, 7.6% seen once. The starting material was PBMCs from blood, obtained less than 25 months after vaccination. The receptors originated from a man aged 50 to 69 who received an inactivated influenza vaccine.

In its sample, this clonotype was seen many times. This rearrangement joins TRBV3-1 to TRBJ2-2, with TRBD1 as a possible D gene (6 bases). Germline V gives CDR1 LGHDT, CDR2 YNNKEL (reference sequence). CDR3 length: 14 amino acids. Trimming stripped 2 bases from V and 5 bases from J, with 9 bases between. CDR3 nucleotides: TGTGCCAGCAGCCAAACAGGGCGGACCGGGGAGCTGTTTTTT. It translates to CASSQTGRTGELFF.

This clonotype turned up a few times. This chain joins TRBV20-1 and TRBJ2-2; D is unclear. Deletions cut 2 bases from V and 7 bases from J, with 20 bases between. Germline CDR1 and CDR2: DFQATT and SNEGSKA (reference sequence). The CDR3 is made up of 16 amino acids. CDR3: CSARRARTAQNGELFF. For the CDR3, the DNA is TGCAGTGCTAGACGGGCTAGGACGGCACAAAACGGGGAGCTGTTTTTT.

The chain joins TRBV18 to TRBJ2-7; a possible D gene is TRBD1 (6 bases). The V gene's germline CDR1 is KGHSH and CDR2 LQKENI. This CDR3 comprises 14 residues. V gave up 3 bases and J gave up 2 bases, with 11 bases separating them. CDR3 residues: CASSPTGTTYEQYF. CDR3 nucleotide sequence: TGTGCCAGCTCACCGACAGGAACTACCTACGAGCAGTACTTC.

This rearrangement joins TRBV5-1 to TRBJ2-2; D possibly corresponds to TRBD2 (6 bases). The CDR3 runs to 15 residues. CDR1 and CDR2 (germline): SGHRS, YFSETQ. V shed 7 bases and J shed 4 bases, with 17 bases lying between them. CDR3 residues: CASAGISASTGELFF. In DNA, the CDR3 is TGCGCCAGCGCGGGAATATCTGCGAGCACCGGGGAGCTGTTTTTT.

This clonotype was counted between two and nine times. V is TRBV19 and J is TRBJ2-7; the match to TRBD2 covers 9 bases. Per germline, CDR1 LNHDA and CDR2 SQIVND (reference sequence). The CDR3 totals 15 residues. V shed 7 bases and J 3 bases; nucleotides not matched to a gene: 10. CDR3: CASKPAGLANYEQYF. CDR3 bases: TGTGCCAGTAAGCCTGCGGGACTAGCTAACTACGAGCAGTACTTC.

This clonotype was observed a handful of times. The chain joins TRBV20-1 to TRBJ2-1, with D possibly being TRBD1 or TRBD2 (5 bases each). CDR1 DFQATT and CDR2 SNEGSKA come from the germline V gene (reference sequence). This CDR3 is 15 amino acids long. V dropped 6 bases and J dropped 0 bases, with 15 bases sitting between them. The CDR3 coding sequence is TGCAGTGCCAAGTCCGGGACCAGCTCCTACAATGAGCAGTTCTTC. Its translation: CSAKSGTSSYNEQFF.

This clonotype has just a few counts. This chain links TRBV29-1 with TRBJ2-1; 11 nucleotides agree with TRBD2. The V gene end was trimmed by 6 bases and the J gene end by 7 bases; junction bases not matched to a gene: 11. The CDR3 is 15 residues long. In germline, CDR1 is SQVTM, CDR2 ANQGSEA. CDR3 loop: CSVDVAGGPHNEQFF. CDR3 nucleotides: TGCAGCGTAGATGTAGCGGGGGGGCCTCATAATGAGCAGTTCTTC.

The chain has TRBV6-5 and TRBJ1-1; D call uncertain. The CDR3 loop spans 17 amino acids. Germline loops: CDR1 MNHEY, CDR2 SVGAGI. V was trimmed by 4 bases and J by 3 bases, leaving 21 bases between them. The CDR3 is CASSSAPGGRVYTEAFF. The CDR3 DNA reads as TGTGCCAGCAGTTCTGCCCCGGGTGGCCGTGTGTACACTGAAGCTTTCTTT.

The V and J genes are TRBV6-4 and TRBJ2-1; 10 bases align to TRBD2. After removal of 7 bases from V and 6 bases from J, the junction contained 3 bases not matched to a gene. Germline V gene lookup returns CDR1 MRHNA and CDR2 SNTAGT. CDR3 length equals 13 residues. The CDR3 reads CASIAGGVNEQFF. CDR3 nucleotides: TGTGCCAGCATAGCGGGAGGAGTCAATGAGCAGTTCTTC.

The table lists this clonotype with many counts. The CDR3 loop is CASSQDSAGRSYGYTF. DNA of the CDR3: TGCGCCAGCAGCCAAGATTCCGCAGGGCGGAGCTATGGCTACACCTTC. The rearrangement links TRBV4-3 to TRBJ1-2, with D maybe TRBD1 (5 bases). Germline V lookup: CDR1 LGHNA, CDR2 YSLEER. The CDR3 spans 16 residues. V was trimmed by 0 bases and J by 4 bases, leaving 15 bases between them.

This clonotype has a handful of counts. This chain connects TRBV12-3 or TRBV12-4 to TRBJ1-4, with 9 positions matching TRBD1. The CDR3 sequence is 14 residues long. V trimming: 6 bases; J trimming: 5 bases; junction bases outside the gene matches: 4. CDR3 DNA: TGTGCCAGCAGCCGGGACAGGGAGAATGAAAAACTGTTTTTT. Its translation is CASSRDRENEKLFF.

In regard to this clonotype: This may be a read error, as it is one base from a much larger clone. Given the absence of the conserved phenylalanine or tryptophan at the CDR3 end, a read error is likely. V is TRBV4-2 and J is TRBJ2-1; 12 bases agree with TRBD2. With 3 bases clipped from V and 8 bases from J, the junction kept 5 bases outside the gene matches. The CDR3 is 15 residues long. Germline CDR1 and CDR2: LGHNA and YNFKEQ. CDR3 DNA sequence: TGTGCCAGCAGCCACCGGACTAGCGGGGTAGATGAGCAGTTCTTA. Its protein is CASSHRTSGVDEQFL.

This clonotype was detected many times. This rearrangement joins TRBV12-3 or TRBV12-4 to TRBJ2-1, with 7 bases fitting TRBD2. The junction had 6 bases not matched to a gene; V was cut back by 1 base and J by 9 bases. The CDR3 covers 14 residues. The CDR3 nucleotides are TGTGCCAGCAGTTTAGGTATAGCGGGTCGTGAGCAGTTCTTC. As protein: CASSLGIAGREQFF.

This clonotype turned up a few times. This sequence joins TRBV5-1 and TRBJ2-5; D not certain. Germline CDR1 and CDR2: SGHRS and YFSETQ. Trimming cost V 3 bases and J 2 bases, with 11 bases left between them. This CDR3 spans 14 amino acids. The CDR3 here is CASSWVRQQETQYF. The CDR3 DNA sequence: TGCGCCAGCAGCTGGGTCCGCCAGCAAGAGACCCAGTACTTC. Supplemented by reference TRBV5-1 and TRBJ2-5, the full variable domain reads KAGVTQTPRYLIKTRGQQVTLSCSPISGHRSVSWYQQTPGQGLQFLFEYFSETQRNKGNFPGRFSGRQFSNSRSEMNVSTLELGDSALYLCASSWVRQQETQYFGPGTRLLVL.

This clonotype was observed a handful of times. The chain combines TRBV4-3 with TRBJ1-2, with D possibly being TRBD1 (6 bases). V lost 0 bases and J lost 3, with 20 bases in between. Germline V gene data show CDR1 as LGHNA and CDR2 as YSLEER. This CDR3 is built from 18 residues. The CDR3 spells CASSQELQFQGIYYGYTF. For the CDR3, the DNA is TGCGCCAGCAGCCAAGAACTTCAATTTCAGGGGATCTACTATGGCTACACCTTC.

This clonotype has ten or more counts. The rearrangement joins TRBV12-3 or TRBV12-4 to TRBJ1-6; D may be TRBD1 (5 bases). There are 16 residues in the CDR3. V lost 4 bases and J lost 0, with 10 bases in between. This chain's CDR3 is CASSYGQVSYNSPLHF. The CDR3 DNA is TGTGCCAGCAGTTACGGACAAGTCTCCTATAATTCACCCCTCCACTTT.

This clonotype has a count of ten or more. V gene TRBV20-1 combines with J gene TRBJ2-3; maybe TRBD2 (6 bases). The ends were cut back, 6 bases at V and 0 bases at J, with 13 bases in the middle. Germline assignment: CDR1 DFQATT and CDR2 SNEGSKA (reference sequence). This CDR3 contains 14 residues. The CDR3 nucleotides read TGCAGTGCCCTAGGAGGGACTAGCACAGATACGCAGTATTTT. This gives the protein CSALGGTSTDTQYF.

This clonotype was picked up many times. The chain combines TRBV7-8 with TRBJ1-5; D is unclear. This CDR3 region has 14 residues. Trimming took off 4 bases at V and 4 bases at J, with 11 bases between the two ends. Germline lookup yields CDR1 SGHVS and CDR2 FQNEAQ. As DNA, the CDR3 is TGTGCCAGCAGCTCCCAACCCCCAAATCAGCCCCAGCATTTT. It codes for CASSSQPPNQPQHF.

The CDR3 is CASVRDRFTDTQYF. DNA for the CDR3: TGTGCCAGCGTCCGGGACCGCTTCACAGATACGCAGTATTTT. This chain joins TRBV6-1 and TRBJ2-3; possibly TRBD1 or TRBD2 for D (5 bases each). Trimming stripped 8 bases from V and 2 bases from J, with 14 bases between. The V gene's germline CDR1 is MNHNS and CDR2 SASEGT. The CDR3 loop spans 14 amino acids.

The rearrangement uses TRBV20-1 and TRBJ1-1; unclear D gene. Trimming pared 4 bases from V and 4 bases from J, leaving 13 bases between. Germline CDR1 is DFQATT and CDR2 is SNEGSKA (reference sequence). CDR3 length equals 13 residues. This CDR3 is CSATIKRGTEAFF. The CDR3 DNA reads TGCAGTGCTACTATCAAACGGGGCACTGAAGCTTTCTTT.

The V gene is TRBV15, the J gene TRBJ2-5; D might be TRBD2 (6 bases). The CDR3 has 13 amino acids. The ends were cut back, 9 bases at V and 0 bases at J, with 11 bases in the middle. Germline V gene lookup returns CDR1 LNHNV and CDR2 YYDKDF (reference sequence). The CDR3 spells CATGTGYQETQYF. Written as DNA, the CDR3 is TGTGCCACTGGGACTGGATACCAAGAGACCCAGTACTTC.

This clonotype was recorded a few times. The chain links TRBV12-3 or TRBV12-4 to TRBJ1-3; possible D gene TRBD1, 5 bases. The CDR3 contains 19 residues. V lost 6 bases and J lost 4, with 28 bases in between. The chain's CDR3 is CASRRRLGTELLGGNTIYF. The CDR3 coding sequence is TGTGCCAGCAGGCGTCGCCTAGGGACCGAATTATTGGGGGGAAACACCATATATTTT.

This clonotype showed up just a few times. V and J are TRBV27 and TRBJ2-7, with TRBD2 matching over 9 bases. Germline CDR1 MNHEY, CDR2 SMNVEV (reference sequence). V lost 0 bases, J lost 6 bases, and 6 bases stayed unmatched. The CDR3 spans 15 residues. The DNA for the CDR3 is TGTGCCAGCAGTTTATCGGTAGCGGGAGCCTCCGAGCAGTACTTC. It is translated as CASSLSVAGASEQYF.

The genes are TRBV25-1 and TRBJ2-7, with no clear D. The CDR3 is made up of 12 amino acids. Per germline, CDR1 MGHDK and CDR2 SYGVNS. The V and J ends lost 2 bases and 4 bases respectively, with 6 bases between them. CDR3 nucleotide sequence: TGTGCCAGCAGTGAAGGTATATACGAGCAGTACTTC. Protein: CASSEGIYEQYF.

The rearrangement uses TRBV29-1 and TRBJ2-7; 7 positions match TRBD1. The J segment lost 0 bases and the V segment lost 4 bases, leaving 3 bases of the junction unmatched. The germline V gene has CDR1 SQVTM and CDR2 ANQGSEA. CDR3 size: 13 residues. CDR3 amino acids: CSVVRDSSYEQYF. The CDR3 coding sequence is TGCAGCGTTGTAAGGGACAGCTCCTACGAGCAGTACTTC.

This clonotype appeared a few times. V usage is TRBV5-1 and J usage is TRBJ1-5; D is unresolved. The CDR3 loop spans 15 amino acids. Per germline, CDR1 SGHRS and CDR2 YFSETQ. V dropped 0 bases and J dropped 6 bases, with 13 bases sitting between them. The CDR3 DNA is TGCGCCAGCAGCTTGGGGGTAGAGGGAACTCAGCCCCAGCATTTT. This encodes CASSLGVEGTQPQHF.

This clonotype was counted only a few times. The genes are TRBV10-3 and TRBJ2-3, with D perhaps TRBD1 (6 bases). This CDR3 contains 12 residues. V dropped 8 bases and J dropped 3 bases, with 9 bases sitting between them. Germline V gene lookup returns CDR1 ENHRY and CDR2 SYGVKD. In DNA form, the CDR3 reads TGTGCCATCGCCAGGGGAACAGATACGCAGTATTTT. Amino acid sequence: CAIARGTDTQYF.